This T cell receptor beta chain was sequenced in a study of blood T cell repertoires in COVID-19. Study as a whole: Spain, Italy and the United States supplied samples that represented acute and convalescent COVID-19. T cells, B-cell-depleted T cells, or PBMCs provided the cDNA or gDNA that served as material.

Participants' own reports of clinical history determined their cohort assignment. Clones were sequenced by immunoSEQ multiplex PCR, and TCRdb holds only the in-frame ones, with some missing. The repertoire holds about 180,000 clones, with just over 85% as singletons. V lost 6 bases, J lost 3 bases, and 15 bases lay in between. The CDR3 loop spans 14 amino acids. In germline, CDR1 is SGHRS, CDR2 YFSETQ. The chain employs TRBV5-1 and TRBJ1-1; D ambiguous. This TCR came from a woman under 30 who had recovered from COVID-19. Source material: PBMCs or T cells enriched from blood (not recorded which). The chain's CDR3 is CASTSGALDTEAFF. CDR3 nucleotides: TGCGCCAGCACCTCGGGAGCATTGGACACTGAAGCTTTCTTT.